The present T cell receptor (beta chain) was sequenced within a study of T cell changes during pregnancy in multiple sclerosis. This CDR3 has 14 amino acids. Germline lookup yields CDR1 SGDLS and CDR2 YYNGEE. The V gene lost 4 bases and the J gene lost 4 bases, with 12 bases spanning the gap. Sequencing used immunoSEQ multiplex PCR; TCRdb keeps in-frame clones, though not all of them. This sample carries 15,000 to 20,000 clones, 95% to 96% of them seen once, and the ten largest clones take about 0.89%. The material was peripheral blood, obtained in the third trimester of pregnancy. This sequence was found in a female donor with multiple sclerosis, enrolled in a pregnancy study. The chain is built from TRBV9 and TRBJ1-5; perhaps TRBD1 as D (6 bases). This CDR3 reads CASSLDQGNQPQHF. In DNA form, the CDR3 reads TGTGCCAGCAGCTTGGATCAGGGGAATCAGCCCCAGCATTTT. The full variable domain, in which reference TRBV9 and TRBJ1-5 provide the parts outside the CDR3, is DSGVTQTPKHLITATGQRVTLRCSPRSGDLSVYWYQQSLDQGLQFLIQYYNGEERAKGNILERFSAQQFPDLHSELNLSSLELGDSALYFCASSLDQGNQPQHFGDGTRLSIL.